This is a list of T cell receptor beta chains from one sample in a study of cytomegalovirus exposure and HLA in healthy donors. Clones were read by immunoSEQ multiplex PCR, and TCRdb kept only the in-frame ones, dropping some. Seen here are about 73,000 clones, 75% observed once, and the top ten hold around 12%. Sequencing was carried out using PBMCs. These receptors originate from a man between 65 and 79 years old in good health and CMV-seronegative. CDR3s include the opening cysteine and the closing phenylalanine or tryptophan. Fields, in order: V gene, D gene, J gene, clone size, CDR3 DNA, CDR3 protein. The D gene is left open where the match is weak. Part of the rows lack a size; the others show once, few, many or a class for expanded clones.

v_gene: TRBV10-2; d_gene: TRBD1; j_gene: TRBJ1-1; abundance: NA; CDR3nt: TGCGCCAGCAGTCGACAGGGGAACACTGAAGCTTTCTTT; CDR3aa: CASSRQGNTEAFF
v_gene: TRBV13; d_gene: TRBD2; j_gene: TRBJ2-1; abundance: NA; CDR3nt: TGTGCCAGCAGCCAAACAATACCGGGACTAGCGGGAGTGGGCGACAATGAGCAGTTCTTC; CDR3aa: CASSQTIPGLAGVGDNEQFF
v_gene: TRBV14; d_gene: NA; j_gene: TRBJ2-5; abundance: NA; CDR3nt: TGTGCCAGCAGCTTCCGACAGGACTTACGATTAGAGACCCAGTACTTC; CDR3aa: CASSFRQDLRLETQYF
v_gene: TRBV6-5; d_gene: TRBD2; j_gene: TRBJ2-3; abundance: NA; CDR3nt: TGTGCCAGCATCTCCGGGACTAGTGGAACAGATACGCAGTATTTT; CDR3aa: CASISGTSGTDTQYF
v_gene: TRBV7-2; d_gene: NA; j_gene: TRBJ1-6; abundance: NA; CDR3nt: TGTGCCAGCAGCACCGGAGGGGCCTTTGGTTCACCCCTCCACTTT; CDR3aa: CASSTGGAFGSPLHF
v_gene: TRBV18; d_gene: TRBD1; j_gene: TRBJ1-1; abundance: NA; CDR3nt: TGTGCCAGCTCACCATTTGCCTCCGGGACAGGGGATTTCACTGAAGCTTTCTTT; CDR3aa: CASSPFASGTGDFTEAFF
v_gene: TRBV7-9; d_gene: NA; j_gene: TRBJ2-5; abundance: NA; CDR3nt: TGTGCCAGCAGCCAATACCACAGTCGCGAGACCCAGTACTTC; CDR3aa: CASSQYHSRETQYF
v_gene: TRBV5-1; d_gene: TRBD2; j_gene: TRBJ2-7; abundance: NA; CDR3nt: TGCGCCAGCAGCCAAAGACTAGCGTCTTCCTACGAGCAGTACTTC; CDR3aa: CASSQRLASSYEQYF
v_gene: TRBV7-9; d_gene: TRBD2; j_gene: TRBJ2-7; abundance: NA; CDR3nt: TGTGCCAGCAGCTCCTTAAACTGGCTAGCGGGAGTATCCTACGAGCAGTACTTC; CDR3aa: CASSSLNWLAGVSYEQYF
v_gene: TRBV7-8; d_gene: NA; j_gene: TRBJ2-1; abundance: NA; CDR3nt: TGTGCCAGCAGCTTTCCAGGGAGGGAGCAGTTCTTC; CDR3aa: CASSFPGREQFF
v_gene: TRBV5-6; d_gene: NA; j_gene: TRBJ1-6; abundance: NA; CDR3nt: TGTGCCAGCAGCTTACGCTGGGCCGCCAGCTCCTATAATTCACCCCTCCACTTT; CDR3aa: CASSLRWAASSYNSPLHF
v_gene: TRBV7-2; d_gene: NA; j_gene: TRBJ1-2; abundance: NA; CDR3nt: TGTGCCAGCAGTCCACGCGGGGGCCGCAGTGGCTACACCTTC; CDR3aa: CASSPRGGRSGYTF
v_gene: TRBV5-1; d_gene: NA; j_gene: TRBJ1-2; abundance: NA; CDR3nt: TGCGCCAGCAGCTTGGCAGGCAACTATGGCTACACCTTC; CDR3aa: CASSLAGNYGYTF
v_gene: TRBV6-5; d_gene: NA; j_gene: TRBJ1-2; abundance: NA; CDR3nt: TGTGCCAGCAGTTACTCGGAAGTCGCCCACCGGGTTGGCTACACCTTC; CDR3aa: CASSYSEVAHRVGYTF
v_gene: TRBV28; d_gene: TRBD1; j_gene: TRBJ1-2; abundance: NA; CDR3nt: TGTGCCAGCAGTACCACCGGGACAGGGTATGGCTACACCTTC; CDR3aa: CASSTTGTGYGYTF
v_gene: TRBV6-5; d_gene: NA; j_gene: TRBJ2-5; abundance: NA; CDR3nt: TGTGCCAGCAGCTGGACAGGAGGGGAGACCCAGTACTTC; CDR3aa: CASSWTGGETQYF
v_gene: TRBV4-3; d_gene: TRBD1; j_gene: TRBJ1-1; abundance: NA; CDR3nt: TGCGCCAGCAGCCAGAGACAGGGGGCTTCGAACACTGAAGCTTTCTTT; CDR3aa: CASSQRQGASNTEAFF
v_gene: TRBV11-2; d_gene: TRBD1; j_gene: TRBJ2-7; abundance: NA; CDR3nt: TGTGCCAGCAGCTCGGACAGGGGCGCCTACGAGCAGTACTTC; CDR3aa: CASSSDRGAYEQYF
v_gene: TRBV27; d_gene: NA; j_gene: TRBJ1-6; abundance: NA; CDR3nt: TGTGCCAGCAGCCGCGGGGCGAATAATTCACCCCTCCACTTT; CDR3aa: CASSRGANNSPLHF
v_gene: TRBV6-5; d_gene: NA; j_gene: TRBJ2-4; abundance: NA; CDR3nt: TGTGCCAGCAGTTACACTCTCGCAGGCACCGAAATTCAGTACTTC; CDR3aa: CASSYTLAGTEIQYF
v_gene: TRBV4-3; d_gene: TRBD2; j_gene: TRBJ2-3; abundance: NA; CDR3nt: TGCGCCAGCAGCCAAGATGGACTAGCGGGCTCAGATACGCAGTATTTT; CDR3aa: CASSQDGLAGSDTQYF
v_gene: TRBV5-1; d_gene: NA; j_gene: TRBJ2-3; abundance: NA; CDR3nt: TGCGCCAGCAGGCAGGGGGGTATTAGCACAGATACGCAGTATTTT; CDR3aa: CASRQGGISTDTQYF
v_gene: TRBV6-6; d_gene: NA; j_gene: TRBJ1-2; abundance: NA; CDR3nt: TGTGCCAGCGAAGGGGGTGTCGGCTATGGCTACACCTTC; CDR3aa: CASEGGVGYGYTF
v_gene: TRBV11-2; d_gene: NA; j_gene: TRBJ2-5; abundance: NA; CDR3nt: TGTGCCAGCAGTAAACGACCGGGTTTCCAAGAGACCCAGTACTTC; CDR3aa: CASSKRPGFQETQYF
v_gene: TRBV7-2; d_gene: NA; j_gene: TRBJ2-7; abundance: once; CDR3nt: TGTGCCAGCAGCCCCACTAGATATCACTACGAGCAGTACTTC; CDR3aa: CASSPTRYHYEQYF
v_gene: TRBV5-1; d_gene: NA; j_gene: TRBJ1-1; abundance: NA; CDR3nt: TGCGCCAGCAGCTTGGGAGGACTAAAGCGGGCAGCAAATAACACTGAAGCTTTCTTT; CDR3aa: CASSLGGLKRAANNTEAFF
v_gene: TRBV7-6; d_gene: NA; j_gene: TRBJ1-6; abundance: few; CDR3nt: TGTGCCAGCCGGGGGGGTACTCTTAATTCACCCCTCCACTTT; CDR3aa: CASRGGTLNSPLHF
v_gene: TRBV5-1; d_gene: NA; j_gene: TRBJ1-4; abundance: few; CDR3nt: TGCGCCAGCAGCTTGGCGGGGAACGGTGAAAAACTGTTTTTT; CDR3aa: CASSLAGNGEKLFF
v_gene: TRBV6-5; d_gene: NA; j_gene: TRBJ1-6; abundance: few; CDR3nt: TGTGCCAGCAGCTACACAGGGAACGATTCACCCCTCCACTTT; CDR3aa: CASSYTGNDSPLHF
v_gene: TRBV9; d_gene: NA; j_gene: TRBJ2-3; abundance: once; CDR3nt: TGTGCCAGCAGCGACCCCCAAGGGGCGCTCGGAGATACGCAGTATTTT; CDR3aa: CASSDPQGALGDTQYF
v_gene: TRBV11-3; d_gene: TRBD1; j_gene: TRBJ2-7; abundance: NA; CDR3nt: TGTGCCAGCAGCTCCGGGACAGGGACCTACGAGCAGTACTTC; CDR3aa: CASSSGTGTYEQYF
v_gene: TRBV30; d_gene: TRBD1; j_gene: TRBJ1-6; abundance: once; CDR3nt: TGTGCCTGGAGCCAAATAGGGGGCTTCGGCTCACCCCTCCACTTT; CDR3aa: CAWSQIGGFGSPLHF
v_gene: TRBV6-6; d_gene: TRBD1; j_gene: TRBJ2-7; abundance: NA; CDR3nt: TGTGCCAGCAGGCCCGGGACAGGGGCCCACGAGCAGTACTTC; CDR3aa: CASRPGTGAHEQYF
v_gene: TRBV30; d_gene: NA; j_gene: TRBJ1-5; abundance: NA; CDR3nt: TGTGCCTGGAGTCCCCCGATGGCTGGGCCCCAGCATTTT; CDR3aa: CAWSPPMAGPQHF
v_gene: TRBV6-1; d_gene: TRBD1; j_gene: TRBJ1-1; abundance: NA; CDR3nt: TGTGCCAGCAGGGACAGGGGGAACACTGAAGCTTTCTTT; CDR3aa: CASRDRGNTEAFF
v_gene: TRBV5-1; d_gene: TRBD1; j_gene: TRBJ2-5; abundance: NA; CDR3nt: TGCGCCAGCAGCGATCAACAGGGGTCGGAGACCCAGTACTTC; CDR3aa: CASSDQQGSETQYF
v_gene: TRBV10-2; d_gene: TRBD1; j_gene: TRBJ1-1; abundance: few; CDR3nt: TGCGCCAGCAGTGAGAGGACAGGGCCGAACACTGAAGCTTTCTTT; CDR3aa: CASSERTGPNTEAFF
v_gene: TRBV5-1; d_gene: NA; j_gene: TRBJ1-2; abundance: NA; CDR3nt: TGCGCCAGCAGCTTTTCGGGATATGGCTACACCTTC; CDR3aa: CASSFSGYGYTF
v_gene: TRBV18; d_gene: NA; j_gene: TRBJ2-7; abundance: NA; CDR3nt: TGTGCCAGCTCACCCTCGCGGCAGGGAAGCGAGCAGTACTTC; CDR3aa: CASSPSRQGSEQYF
v_gene: TRBV7-2; d_gene: TRBD1; j_gene: TRBJ1-4; abundance: NA; CDR3nt: TGTGCCAGCAGCCCGGACAGGGGTAATGAAAAACTGTTTTTT; CDR3aa: CASSPDRGNEKLFF
v_gene: TRBV29-1; d_gene: NA; j_gene: TRBJ1-3; abundance: NA; CDR3nt: TGCAGCGTGGCGCGACGGAGCTCTGGAAACACCATATATTTT; CDR3aa: CSVARRSSGNTIYF
v_gene: TRBV5-4; d_gene: TRBD1; j_gene: TRBJ2-4; abundance: NA; CDR3nt: TGTGCCAGCAGCTCGGGACAGGAAAACATTCAGTACTTC; CDR3aa: CASSSGQENIQYF
v_gene: TRBV5-1; d_gene: TRBD1; j_gene: TRBJ2-7; abundance: NA; CDR3nt: TGCGCCAGCAGCTCTAACCCGGGACAGGGTTACGAGCAGTACTTC; CDR3aa: CASSSNPGQGYEQYF
v_gene: TRBV7-9; d_gene: TRBD2; j_gene: TRBJ2-3; abundance: NA; CDR3nt: TGTGCCAGCAGCCGAGCGGGGGGCACAGATACGCAGTATTTT; CDR3aa: CASSRAGGTDTQYF
v_gene: TRBV5-4; d_gene: TRBD2; j_gene: TRBJ2-1; abundance: NA; CDR3nt: TGTGCCAGCAGCGCCTTGGGCGGGAGGTACAATGAGCAGTTCTTC; CDR3aa: CASSALGGRYNEQFF
v_gene: TRBV7-7; d_gene: TRBD1; j_gene: TRBJ2-1; abundance: NA; CDR3nt: TGTGCTAGCAGCCCCGGGACAGGGGGCGATGAGCAGTTCTTC; CDR3aa: CASSPGTGGDEQFF